The next 8 T cell receptor beta chains were all read from a single sample in a study of PD-L1 blockade in urothelial cancer. Time point here: pretreatment peripheral blood. Only in-frame clones appear in the TCRdb table, and some are missing; sequencing was by immunoSEQ multiplex PCR. The data hold 80,000 to 90,000 clones, with more than 70% observed a single time. The source material was PBMCs, sampled around atezolizumab (anti-PD-L1) treatment. These receptors all come from a man between 60 and 75 years old with urothelial cancer.

The count of this clone is one. The J gene is TRBJ2-1, the V gene TRBV7-9, with 16 positions matching TRBD2. Germline CDR1 is SEHNR and CDR2 is FQNEAQ (reference sequence). The CDR3 runs 19 residues. Trimming at V came to 5 bases and at J to 0 bases, leaving 7 bases not matched to a gene. The CDR3 loop is CASSPGLAGGRTSYNEQFF. CDR3 DNA sequence: TGTGCCAGCAGCCCGGGACTAGCGGGGGGGCGAACCTCCTACAATGAGCAGTTCTTC.

As DNA, the CDR3 is TGTGCCAGCAGCGTAGCTTTGGCAGGGGGCCGGAGGGACAATGAGCAGTTCTTC. Translation gives CASSVALAGGRRDNEQFF. The chain is built from TRBV9 and TRBJ2-1; 8 bases are a match to TRBD1. The CDR3 is 18 residues long. Trimming cost V 0 bases and J 5 bases; bases outside gene matches: 13. Germline V gene sequence: CDR1 SGDLS, CDR2 YYNGEE.

The chain employs TRBV5-4 and TRBJ1-1, with 8 bases matching TRBD1. V lost 3 bases and J lost 4; bases outside the gene matches: 5. Germline loops: CDR1 SGHNT, CDR2 YYREEE (reference sequence). The CDR3 consists of 14 residues. CDR3 in DNA: TGTGCCAGCAGCTCCAGGACAGGGAGCACTGAAGCTTTCTTT. Amino acid sequence: CASSSRTGSTEAFF.

This chain connects TRBV14 to TRBJ2-5, with a possible D match to TRBD2 (6 bases). The CDR3 is 13 amino acids. V was clipped by 5 bases and J by 7 bases, with 14 bases between them. Germline V lookup: CDR1 SGHDN, CDR2 FVKESK. The chain's CDR3 is CASSLRGSGTQYF. DNA of the CDR3: TGTGCCAGCAGCTTACGGGGGTCGGGGACCCAGTACTTC.

This clone has only a few counts. The chain couples TRBV6-5 to TRBJ1-5; TRBD1 agrees at 11 bases. CDR1 and CDR2 (germline): MNHEY, SVGAGI. CDR3 length: 15 residues. With 5 bases clipped from V and 6 bases from J, the junction kept 6 bases outside the gene matches. Here the CDR3 reads CASSTGQGGGQPQHF. CDR3 DNA sequence: TGTGCCAGCAGTACGGGACAGGGGGGCGGTCAGCCCCAGCATTTT.

This chain joins TRBV19 and TRBJ2-3; 12 bases are shared with TRBD2. Germline assignment: CDR1 LNHDA and CDR2 SQIVND (reference sequence). The junction had 12 bases not matched to a gene; V was cut back by 7 bases and J by 4 bases. The CDR3 consists of 17 residues. The CDR3: CASTAGPSGRGADTQYF. CDR3 nucleotides: TGTGCCAGTACCGCTGGGCCTAGCGGGAGGGGGGCAGATACGCAGTATTTT.

This clone was recorded once. The genes are TRBV11-2 and TRBJ1-4, with D maybe TRBD1 (5 bases). This CDR3 has 14 amino acids. Trimming stripped 5 bases from V and 7 bases from J, with 14 bases between. Germline lookup yields CDR1 SGHAT and CDR2 FQNNGV. The CDR3, as DNA: TGTGCCAGCAGCCCGACAGTCCTGGGTGAAAAACTGTTTTTT. Encoded protein: CASSPTVLGEKLFF. The variable domain in full, completed from reference TRBV11-2 and TRBJ1-4, reads EAGVAQSPRYKIIEKRQSVAFWCNPISGHATLYWYQQILGQGPKLLIQFQNNGVVDDSQLPKDRFSAERLKGVDSTLKIQPAKLEDSAVYLCASSPTVLGEKLFFGSGTQLSVL.

Written as DNA, the CDR3 is TGTGCCAGCAGCGTAGGGCTTAGCGATAATCAGCCCCAGCATTTT. It encodes CASSVGLSDNQPQHF. The chain recombines TRBV9 with TRBJ1-5; no clear D. V was shortened by 0 bases and J by 4 bases, with 11 bases between the two germline ends. The germline gives CDR1 SGDLS, CDR2 YYNGEE. CDR3 size: 15 residues.